These T cell receptor beta chains were read from a single sample in a study of T cells in Graves' hyperthyroidism and ophthalmopathy. TCRdb reanalysed the multiplex PCR reads using MiXCR and keeps one entry per CDR3 protein. The sample lists 490,000 or so distinct CDR3 sequences, about 20% seen once, with approximately 49% in the top ten. The material sequenced was blood. Receptors were obtained from a woman aged 70 to 79 with Graves' ophthalmopathy. The CDR3 runs from the conserved cysteine through the conserved F or W. Each record gives: V gene, clone size, D gene, J gene, CDR3 DNA, CDR3 protein. A D gene is named only where the DNA matches it firmly. Size tells how often a clone was seen (once, few, many) or the class of an expanded clone, and some rows leave it out.

v_gene: TRBV24-1; abundance: NA; d_gene: NA; j_gene: TRBJ2-3; CDR3nt: TGTGCCACCAGTGACTCCGCTAGTCCGTATACGCAGTATTTT; CDR3aa: CATSDSASPYTQYF
v_gene: TRBV30; abundance: NA; d_gene: NA; j_gene: TRBJ1-2; CDR3nt: TGTGCCTGGAGCCCAATTTCGGTGGGCTATGGCTACACCTTC; CDR3aa: CAWSPISVGYGYTF
v_gene: TRBV12-3/TRBV12-4; abundance: many; d_gene: NA; j_gene: TRBJ1-5; CDR3nt: TGTGCCAGCAAACTCTCGGGGATCCTAGGCCAGCCCCAGCATTTT; CDR3aa: CASKLSGILGQPQHF
v_gene: TRBV29-1; abundance: NA; d_gene: NA; j_gene: TRBJ1-1; CDR3nt: TGCAGCGTTGGCCCAGGGGTTGCGCTACATGAAGCTTTCTTT; CDR3aa: CSVGPGVALHEAFF
v_gene: TRBV5-1; abundance: few; d_gene: NA; j_gene: TRBJ1-4; CDR3nt: TGCGCCAGCAGCTTGGATGCGTTCTCTGAAAAACTGTTTTTT; CDR3aa: CASSLDAFSEKLFF
v_gene: TRBV24-1; abundance: few; d_gene: TRBD1; j_gene: TRBJ2-2; CDR3nt: TGTGCCACCAGTGATACGGACAGGGCCAAAAACACCGGGGAGCTGTTTTTT; CDR3aa: CATSDTDRAKNTGELFF
v_gene: TRBV5-1; abundance: few; d_gene: NA; j_gene: TRBJ1-5; CDR3nt: TGCGCCAGCAGCGACGGACATAATCAGCCCCAGCATTTT; CDR3aa: CASSDGHNQPQHF
v_gene: TRBV2; abundance: NA; d_gene: NA; j_gene: TRBJ2-1; CDR3nt: TGTGCCAGCAGTGAGAATGCTCTCCCACACAATGAGCAGTTCTTC; CDR3aa: CASSENALPHNEQFF
v_gene: TRBV18; abundance: NA; d_gene: TRBD1; j_gene: TRBJ1-2; CDR3nt: TGTGCCAGCTCACCGGGACAGGACTTCTATGGCTACACCTTC; CDR3aa: CASSPGQDFYGYTF
v_gene: TRBV25-1; abundance: NA; d_gene: TRBD1; j_gene: TRBJ1-6; CDR3nt: TGTGCCACCACCGGGACAGAAGCTAATTCACCCCTCCACTTT; CDR3aa: CATTGTEANSPLHF
v_gene: TRBV18; abundance: NA; d_gene: NA; j_gene: TRBJ2-5; CDR3nt: TGTGCCAGCTCACCGCGCTCGGGCGAGACCCAGTACTTC; CDR3aa: CASSPRSGETQYF
v_gene: TRBV6-5; abundance: few; d_gene: NA; j_gene: TRBJ1-1; CDR3nt: TGTGCCAGCAGTTACTCGGGGCAGATCGGGGACACTGAAGCTTTCTTT; CDR3aa: CASSYSGQIGDTEAFF
v_gene: TRBV2; abundance: NA; d_gene: TRBD1; j_gene: TRBJ2-5; CDR3nt: TGTGCCAGCAGCCCGGGACAGGGATTTTTCCAAGAGACCCAGTACTTC; CDR3aa: CASSPGQGFFQETQYF
v_gene: TRBV5-8; abundance: once; d_gene: NA; j_gene: TRBJ2-1; CDR3nt: TGTGCCAGCACGTACCTTTCCCGGCAGTTCTTC; CDR3aa: CASTYLSRQFF
v_gene: TRBV6-2/TRBV6-3; abundance: NA; d_gene: TRBD2; j_gene: TRBJ2-2; CDR3nt: TGTGCCAGCAGTAGGAAAAGCGGGAGTGGCACCGGGGAGCTGTTTTTT; CDR3aa: CASSRKSGSGTGELFF
v_gene: TRBV12-3/TRBV12-4; abundance: many; d_gene: NA; j_gene: TRBJ2-7; CDR3nt: TGTGCCAGCAGTTTAAGTAACTACGAGCAGTACTTC; CDR3aa: CASSLSNYEQYF
v_gene: TRBV20-1; abundance: few; d_gene: TRBD1; j_gene: TRBJ1-6; CDR3nt: TGCAGTGGAGGGGACAGCGGTTCACCCCTCCACTTT; CDR3aa: CSGGDSGSPLHF
v_gene: TRBV6-4; abundance: NA; d_gene: TRBD1; j_gene: TRBJ1-1; CDR3nt: TGTGCCAGCAAAGCCGGGACACAGGGGACTGAAGCTTTCTTT; CDR3aa: CASKAGTQGTEAFF
v_gene: TRBV10-3; abundance: NA; d_gene: NA; j_gene: TRBJ2-7; CDR3nt: TGTGCCATCAGTGACAGTATAGACGGCTCCTACGAGCAGTACTTC; CDR3aa: CAISDSIDGSYEQYF
v_gene: TRBV5-1; abundance: NA; d_gene: TRBD2; j_gene: TRBJ2-7; CDR3nt: TGCGCCAGCAGCTCCCACCGGGCTAGCGGGATCTACGAGCAGTACTTC; CDR3aa: CASSSHRASGIYEQYF
v_gene: TRBV6-6; abundance: few; d_gene: NA; j_gene: TRBJ1-1; CDR3nt: TGTGCCAGCAGTTACTCAGAACAGAGCAGTGAAGCTTTCTTT; CDR3aa: CASSYSEQSSEAFF
v_gene: TRBV6-2/TRBV6-3; abundance: many; d_gene: NA; j_gene: TRBJ2-5; CDR3nt: TGTGCCAGCAGGAAAGGGGACCAAGAGACCCAGTACTTC; CDR3aa: CASRKGDQETQYF
v_gene: TRBV7-9; abundance: NA; d_gene: NA; j_gene: TRBJ1-6; CDR3nt: TGTGCCAGCAGCCGTTCGGGGAGTTCACCCCTCCACTTT; CDR3aa: CASSRSGSSPLHF
v_gene: TRBV7-2; abundance: few; d_gene: NA; j_gene: TRBJ2-7; CDR3nt: TGTGCCAGCAGCTTAGATGAACTTCGCTCCTACGAGCAGTACTTC; CDR3aa: CASSLDELRSYEQYF
v_gene: TRBV6-1; abundance: many; d_gene: NA; j_gene: TRBJ1-2; CDR3nt: TGTGCCAGCAGTGAAGGAAGTTACGGCTACACCTTC; CDR3aa: CASSEGSYGYTF